This T cell receptor (beta chain) is from a study of monozygotic twins with cystic fibrosis. Study-wide points: V usage most resembled the co-twin in 13 of 16 pairs. Shared CDR3 numbers were not associated with age, concordance or severity. Clonality was generally low (median roughly 0.01), higher in the most severe patients. Unrelated CF individuals shared fewer identical clonotypes than monozygotic CF twins.

The germline gives CDR1 SGHTA, CDR2 FQGNSA. The CDR3 totals 13 residues. V lost 5 bases and J lost 5, with 12 bases in between. This clone showed up just once. The antigen is not known. The method was immunoSEQ multiplex PCR; TCRdb's version includes in-frame clones alone and lacks a portion of them. Seen here are some 35,000 clones, approximately 70% observed once, and the top ten hold 0.75% to 0.85%. This clonotype originated in a girl aged 10 to 17 with cystic fibrosis. The specimen was blood. The genes are TRBV7-2 and TRBJ2-5, with a possible D match to TRBD1 (6 bases). The CDR3 protein is CASSRGQLETQYF. Written as DNA, the CDR3 is TGTGCCAGCAGCCGAGGACAGTTGGAGACCCAGTACTTC.